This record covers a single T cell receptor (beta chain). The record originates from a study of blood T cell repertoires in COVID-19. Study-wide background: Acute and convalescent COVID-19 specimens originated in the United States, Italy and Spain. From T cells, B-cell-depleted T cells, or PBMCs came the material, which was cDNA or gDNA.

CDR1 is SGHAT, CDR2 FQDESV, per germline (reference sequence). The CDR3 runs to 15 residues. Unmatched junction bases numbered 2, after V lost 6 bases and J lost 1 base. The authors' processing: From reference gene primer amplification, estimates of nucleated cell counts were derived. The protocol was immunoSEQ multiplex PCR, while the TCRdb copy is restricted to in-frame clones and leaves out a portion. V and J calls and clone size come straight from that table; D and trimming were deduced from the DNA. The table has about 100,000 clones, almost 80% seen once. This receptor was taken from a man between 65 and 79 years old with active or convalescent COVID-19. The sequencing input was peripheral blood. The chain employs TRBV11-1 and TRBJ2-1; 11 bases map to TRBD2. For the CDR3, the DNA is TGTGCCAGCAGTCTAGCGGGAGGATCCTACAATGAGCAGTTCTTC. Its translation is CASSLAGGSYNEQFF.